One and the same sample provided the 9 T cell receptor beta chains below, sequenced in a study of blood T cell repertoires in COVID-19. Libraries were prepared by immunoSEQ multiplex PCR; TCRdb keeps only in-frame clonotypes and omits some of them. The table lists hundreds of thousands of clones, 85% to 90% of them singletons. Sequences were obtained from peripheral blood. These receptors originate from a human donor in a cohort sampled during active COVID-19.

About this clone itself: Additional DNA sequences in this sample encode the identical CDR3. The chain carries TRBV5-1 and TRBJ2-1; tentatively, D is TRBD1 (6 bases). From germline, CDR1 is SGHRS and CDR2 YFSETQ. This CDR3 comprises 15 residues. V lost 1 base and J lost 0, with 8 bases in between. The CDR3 here is CASSLTGSSYNEQFF. CDR3 bases: TGCGCCAGCAGCTTGACAGGGAGCTCCTACAATGAGCAGTTCTTC.

The V and J genes are TRBV2 and TRBJ2-7, with TRBD2 as a possible D gene (5 bases). The CDR3 spans 16 residues. Germline CDR1 reads SNHLY; CDR2 reads FYNNEI. The germline V and J ends were trimmed by 6 bases and 1 base, with 19 bases remaining between them. The CDR3 sequence: CASSGIGRRRSYEQYF. The DNA of the CDR3 is TGTGCCAGCAGCGGGATAGGACGGAGGCGATCCTACGAGCAGTACTTC.

The CDR3 region has the DNA TGTGCCAGCAGCTTAGTCGGCGGGGGGGCCTACAATGAGCAGTTCTTC. Protein product: CASSLVGGGAYNEQFF. The rearrangement links TRBV7-8 to TRBJ2-1, with 9 bases lining up with TRBD2. CDR3 length: 16 residues. From germline, CDR1 is SGHVS and CDR2 FQNEAQ. Losses at the gene ends were 1 base for V and 2 bases for J; bases not matched to a gene: 3.

The chain recombines TRBV4-1 with TRBJ1-4, with D perhaps matching TRBD1 (5 bases). The germline V gene has CDR1 MGHRA and CDR2 YSYEKL. V was cut by 5 bases and J by 7 bases, with 14 bases left in between. The CDR3 totals 14 residues. CDR3 loop: CASSFRGGGEKLFF. The CDR3 DNA reads TGCGCCAGCAGCTTTCGGGGGGGAGGTGAAAAACTGTTTTTT.

Worth noting for this clone: A read error may produce the germline difference seen at one junction end. This sequence joins TRBV11-2 and TRBJ2-7; TRBD2 aligns across 7 bases. The CDR3 has 15 residues. Germline V gives CDR1 SGHAT, CDR2 FQNNGV. The CDR3 protein is CASSLDIQGGVEQYF. The DNA of the CDR3 is TGTGCCAGCAGCCTAGATATCCAGGGAGGGGTCGAGCAGTACTTC.

The chain recombines TRBV7-3 with TRBJ2-3, with D possibly matching TRBD2 (6 bases). CDR1 and CDR2 (germline): SGHTA, FQGTGA. The V end lost 2 bases, the J end lost 3 bases, and 12 bases lay between the germline ends. This CDR3 is 15 amino acids long. The CDR3 is CASSLGFRETDTQYF. The CDR3 DNA reads TGTGCCAGCAGCTTAGGGTTTCGGGAGACAGATACGCAGTATTTT.

This rearrangement joins TRBV2 to TRBJ2-7, with 7 bases that match TRBD1. This CDR3 region has 13 residues. The ends lost 8 bases at V and 0 bases at J; junction bases unmatched: 4. Germline values: CDR1 SNHLY, CDR2 FYNNEI. The CDR3 reads CASGTAISYEQYF. The CDR3 bases are TGTGCCAGCGGGACAGCCATCTCCTACGAGCAGTACTTC.

CDR3 in amino acids: CASSDLVAAPYEQYF. The CDR3 DNA sequence: TGTGCCAGCAGTGATCTCGTAGCGGCCCCCTACGAGCAGTACTTC. The V call is TRBV2, the J call TRBJ2-7; D is possibly TRBD2 (6 bases). CDR1 is SNHLY, CDR2 FYNNEI, per germline. The germline V and J ends were trimmed by 3 bases and 2 bases, with 14 bases remaining between them. The CDR3 has 15 residues. The full variable domain, rest sourced from reference TRBV2 and TRBJ2-7, is EPEVTQTPSHQVTQMGQEVILRCVPISNHLYFYWYRQILGQKVEFLVSFYNNEISEKSEIFDDQFSVERPDGSNFTLKIRSTKLEDSAMYFCASSDLVAAPYEQYFGPGTRLTVT.

The chain employs TRBV5-1 and TRBJ1-1; 8 nucleotides line up with TRBD1. The CDR3 loop spans 17 amino acids. With 0 bases clipped from V and 7 bases from J, the junction kept 14 bases outside the gene matches. Per germline, CDR1 SGHRS and CDR2 YFSETQ. The CDR3 nucleotides read TGCGCCAGCAGCTTGGGGGGAACTCGCGGGACAGGATATGAAGCTTTCTTT. It encodes CASSLGGTRGTGYEAFF.